One and the same sample provided the 18 T cell receptor beta chains below, sequenced in a study of blood T cell repertoires in COVID-19. Assay used: immunoSEQ multiplex PCR; TCRdb lists only in-frame clones, some missing. The sample has more than 100,000 clones; over 75% are singletons. Sequenced material: peripheral blood. The receptors originated from a man in his 70s with active COVID-19.

The V gene is TRBV19, the J gene TRBJ1-1, with 9 bases lining up with TRBD1. CDR1 and CDR2 (germline): LNHDA, SQIVND (reference sequence). There are 15 residues in the CDR3. Unmatched junction bases numbered 10, after V lost 6 bases and J lost 5 bases. The CDR3 nucleotides are TGTGCCAGTAGATCGTCCCGACAGGGGGATACTGAAGCTTTCTTT. It codes for CASRSSRQGDTEAFF.

The chain is built from TRBV19 and TRBJ1-5; a weak D match, TRBD1 (6 bases). Germline CDR1 LNHDA, CDR2 SQIVND (reference sequence). V lost 5 bases and J 1 base, leaving 12 bases between the germline ends. This CDR3 comprises 15 residues. The CDR3 nucleotides read TGTGCCAGTAGTGGGGGGCGGGGGAGCAATCAGCCCCAGCATTTT. It encodes CASSGGRGSNQPQHF.

This clone was detected a few times. The chain couples TRBV28 to TRBJ2-2; 10 positions agree with TRBD2. V lost 8 bases and J lost 4; bases outside the gene matches: 7. The CDR3 is 15 residues long. Germline CDR1 and CDR2: MDHEN and SYDVKM. The CDR3 spells CASYPAGGITGELFF. The CDR3 DNA reads as TGTGCCAGCTACCCAGCGGGAGGGATCACCGGGGAGCTGTTTTTT.

There are a few counts of this clone. The rearrangement uses TRBV25-1 and TRBJ2-7; TRBD2 aligns across 7 bases. CDR1 is MGHDK and CDR2 is SYGVNS in the germline V gene. The CDR3 runs 14 residues. Unmatched junction bases numbered 5, after V lost 5 bases and J lost 1 base. The CDR3 sequence is CASSRGRGSYEQYF. The CDR3 DNA reads TGTGCCAGCAGTCGCGGGAGAGGGTCCTACGAGCAGTACTTC.

This clone was observed once. The chain links TRBV7-9 to TRBJ2-1; TRBD2 matches 11 bases. Germline V CDR1 and CDR2: SEHNR, FQNEAQ (reference sequence). CDR3 length: 14 amino acids. Unmatched junction bases numbered 15, after V lost 8 bases and J lost 15 bases. CDR3 coding DNA: TGTGCCAGCGGAATAGCGGGAGGGCCTATGAGTCGGTTCTTC. Protein product: CASGIAGGPMSRFF.

V and J are TRBV7-9 and TRBJ1-1, with unresolved D. Trimming shortened V by 4 bases and J by 0 bases, and 18 bases separated the two germline ends. There are 17 residues in the CDR3. Germline loops: CDR1 SEHNR, CDR2 FQNEAQ (reference sequence). The CDR3 spells CASSWTPAIVMNTEAFF. CDR3 DNA sequence: TGTGCCAGCAGCTGGACTCCGGCGATAGTCATGAACACTGAAGCTTTCTTT.

In regard to this clone: Within the sample, other DNA sequences also encode this same CDR3. The CDR3 region is CASSLGLFNTGELFF. The CDR3 nucleotides are TGTGCCAGCAGTTTAGGGCTCTTCAACACCGGGGAGCTGTTTTTT. The chain recombines TRBV28 with TRBJ2-2; D is uncertain. V lost 2 bases to trimming and J lost 2 bases, with 9 bases between them. The CDR3 totals 15 residues. In germline, CDR1 is MDHEN, CDR2 SYDVKM. The entire variable domain, with the rest obtained from reference TRBV28 and TRBJ2-2, is as follows: DVKVTQSSRYLVKRTGEKVFLECVQDMDHENMFWYRQDPGLGLRLIYFSYDVKMKEKGDIPEGYSVSREKKERFSLILESASTNQTSMYLCASSLGLFNTGELFFGEGSRLTVL.

The DNA for the CDR3 is TGTGCCAGCAGTGAAATCCGGGACAGGGGGAATCAGCCCCAGCATTTT. Amino acids: CASSEIRDRGNQPQHF. The chain employs TRBV28 and TRBJ1-5; TRBD1 matches 11 bases. The CDR3 totals 16 residues. The V gene's germline CDR1 is MDHEN and CDR2 SYDVKM. V shed 5 bases and J 4 bases; nucleotides not matched to a gene: 7.

The chain uses TRBV6-5 and TRBJ1-1; 7 bases align to TRBD1. The CDR3 spans 13 residues. V dropped 7 bases and J dropped 3; count of bases not matched to a gene: 5. Germline lookup yields CDR1 MNHEY and CDR2 SVGAGI. In nucleotides, the CDR3 is TGTGCCAGCACCACAGGGGCGGACACTGAAGCTTTCTTT. This codes for CASTTGADTEAFF.

The CDR3 is CAIRGLLVTEAFF. For the CDR3, the DNA is TGTGCCATCAGAGGACTCCTCGTCACTGAAGCTTTCTTT. The chain links TRBV10-3 to TRBJ1-1; D remains unclear. Trimming removed 6 bases from V and 4 bases from J, with 12 bases in between. Germline CDR1 and CDR2: ENHRY and SYGVKD. This CDR3 comprises 13 residues.

The chain has TRBV19 and TRBJ1-1; 7 nucleotides align to TRBD1. Germline CDR1 LNHDA, CDR2 SQIVND (reference sequence). The length of the CDR3 is 14 residues. J gave up 4 bases and V 5 bases, and 7 bases lay outside the gene matches. This CDR3 reads CASSQQGMSTEAFF. DNA of the CDR3: TGTGCCAGTAGTCAACAGGGGATGTCCACTGAAGCTTTCTTT.

The rearrangement links TRBV18 to TRBJ2-3; D perhaps matches TRBD2 (6 bases). Germline V gives CDR1 KGHSH, CDR2 LQKENI. The CDR3 length is 16 residues. V shed 3 bases and J shed 0 bases, with 13 bases lying between them. The CDR3 here is CASSPSEGVSTDTQYF. The CDR3 bases are TGTGCCAGCTCACCTTCGGAGGGAGTGAGCACAGATACGCAGTATTTT.

The chain joins TRBV7-2 to TRBJ2-7; 10 bases match TRBD2. The CDR3 length is 15 residues. After removal of 1 base from V and 8 bases from J, the junction contained 8 bases not matched to a gene. The germline V gene has CDR1 SGHTA and CDR2 FQGNSA. CDR3 in DNA: TGTGCCAGCAGCTTAGGGGGAACTAGCGGGAAGAAGCAGTACTTC. This encodes CASSLGGTSGKKQYF.

The chain uses TRBV5-1 and TRBJ2-1; 10 nucleotides agree with TRBD2. V dropped 4 bases and J dropped 3; count of bases not matched to a gene: 4. Germline-derived CDR1 and CDR2 are SGHRS and YFSETQ. This CDR3 comprises 15 residues. The CDR3 region is CASSPVAGGYNEQFF. In nucleotides, the CDR3 is TGCGCCAGCAGCCCGGTAGCGGGGGGCTACAATGAGCAGTTCTTC. The full variable domain, rest sourced from reference TRBV5-1 and TRBJ2-1, is KAGVTQTPRYLIKTRGQQVTLSCSPISGHRSVSWYQQTPGQGLQFLFEYFSETQRNKGNFPGRFSGRQFSNSRSEMNVSTLELGDSALYLCASSPVAGGYNEQFFGPGTRLTVL.

The chain employs TRBV19 and TRBJ1-5, with a weak D call TRBD1 (5 bases). The germline CDR1 and CDR2 sequences are LNHDA and SQIVND (reference sequence). V dropped 5 bases and J dropped 0 bases, with 14 bases sitting between them. The CDR3 has 16 residues. The CDR3, as DNA: TGTGCCAGTAGTGACCGGGGGAGAAATAGCAATCAGCCCCAGCATTTT. Amino acid sequence: CASSDRGRNSNQPQHF.

This chain connects TRBV29-1 to TRBJ2-7, with D possibly TRBD2 on 5 matching bases. The V gene's germline CDR1 is SQVTM and CDR2 ANQGSEA. The V and J ends lost 4 bases and 5 bases respectively, with 18 bases between them. The CDR3 spans 14 residues. CDR3 protein: CSVVLRAVGHEQYF. CDR3 DNA: TGCAGCGTTGTGCTGAGGGCAGTGGGTCACGAGCAGTACTTC.

This chain connects TRBV3-1 (or the pseudogene TRBV3-2) to TRBJ2-7, with D possibly being TRBD1 (6 bases). CDR1 LGHDT and CDR2 YNNKEL come from the germline V gene (reference sequence). The CDR3 runs 14 residues. With 7 bases removed from V and 2 bases from J, the gap between germline ends came to 15 bases. CDR3 region: CASTSSPGAYEQYF. DNA for the CDR3: TGTGCCAGCACCTCCTCCCCAGGGGCCTACGAGCAGTACTTC.

The J gene is TRBJ1-5, the V gene TRBV5-5, with a weak D call TRBD1 (6 bases). Germline V gives CDR1 SGHKS, CDR2 YYEKEE (reference sequence). The CDR3 has 16 residues. V lost 1 base and J lost 3, with 14 bases in between. CDR3 sequence: CASSLSGELSNQPQHF. CDR3 sequence (DNA): TGTGCCAGCAGCTTGTCAGGGGAGCTTTCCAATCAGCCCCAGCATTTT.